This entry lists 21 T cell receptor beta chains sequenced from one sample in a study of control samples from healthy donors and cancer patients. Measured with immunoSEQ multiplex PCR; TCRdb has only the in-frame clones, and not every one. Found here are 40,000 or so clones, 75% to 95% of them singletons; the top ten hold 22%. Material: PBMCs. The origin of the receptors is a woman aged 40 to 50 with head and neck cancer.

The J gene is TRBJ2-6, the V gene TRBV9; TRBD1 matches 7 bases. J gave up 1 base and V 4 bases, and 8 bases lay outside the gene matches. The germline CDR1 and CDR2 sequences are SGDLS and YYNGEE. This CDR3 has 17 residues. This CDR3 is CASSPQGFPSGANVLTF. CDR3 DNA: TGTGCCAGCAGCCCACAGGGGTTCCCTTCTGGGGCCAACGTCCTGACTTTC.

In DNA, the CDR3 is TGTGCCAGCAGGGCCCACGCGGGACTAGCGGAGAATGAGCAGTTCTTC. Its translation is CASRAHAGLAENEQFF. The chain employs TRBV9 and TRBJ2-1; 11 bases fit TRBD2. Trimming at V came to 5 bases and at J to 7 bases, leaving 11 bases not matched to a gene. The CDR3 has 16 amino acids. Germline CDR1 SGDLS, CDR2 YYNGEE.

In DNA, the CDR3 is TGTGCCAGCTCACCGCGGGGGACAGGGAAAGAGACCCAGTACTTC. Translating gives CASSPRGTGKETQYF. The genes are TRBV18 and TRBJ2-5, with TRBD1 matching 9 bases. The CDR3 runs 15 residues. The germline V gene has CDR1 KGHSH and CDR2 LQKENI. Trimming removed 3 bases from V and 3 bases from J; junction bases left unmatched: 5. The full variable domain, its missing parts supplied by reference TRBV18 and TRBJ2-5, is NAGVMQNPRHLVRRRGQEARLRCSPMKGHSHVYWYRQLPEEGLKFMVYLQKENIIDESGMPKERFSAEFPKEGPSILRIQQVVRGDSAAYFCASSPRGTGKETQYFGPGTRLLVL.

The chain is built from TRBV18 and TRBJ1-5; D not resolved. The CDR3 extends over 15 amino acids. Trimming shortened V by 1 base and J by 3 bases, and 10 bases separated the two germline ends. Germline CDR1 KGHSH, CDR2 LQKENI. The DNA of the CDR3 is TGTGCCAGCTCACCACTTAAGGCCGACAATCAGCCCCAGCATTTT. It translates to CASSPLKADNQPQHF.

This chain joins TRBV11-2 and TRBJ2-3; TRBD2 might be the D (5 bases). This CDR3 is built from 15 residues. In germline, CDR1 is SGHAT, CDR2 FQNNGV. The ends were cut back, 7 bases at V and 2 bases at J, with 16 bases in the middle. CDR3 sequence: CASTPFSGSTDTQYF. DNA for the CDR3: TGTGCCAGCACACCCTTCAGCGGATCCACAGATACGCAGTATTTT.

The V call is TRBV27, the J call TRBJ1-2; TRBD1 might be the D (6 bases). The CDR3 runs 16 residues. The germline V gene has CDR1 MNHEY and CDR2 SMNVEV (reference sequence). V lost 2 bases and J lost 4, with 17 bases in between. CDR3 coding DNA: TGTGCCAGCAGTTTACAGGGGTCGCGCGGGATCTATGGCTACACCTTC. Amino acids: CASSLQGSRGIYGYTF.

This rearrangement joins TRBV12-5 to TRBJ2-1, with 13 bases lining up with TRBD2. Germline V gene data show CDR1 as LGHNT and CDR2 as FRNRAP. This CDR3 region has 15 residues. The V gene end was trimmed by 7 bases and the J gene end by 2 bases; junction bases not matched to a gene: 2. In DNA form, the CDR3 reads TGTGCTAGTGCAACTAGCGGGAGGGCCTACAATGAGCAGTTCTTC. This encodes CASATSGRAYNEQFF.

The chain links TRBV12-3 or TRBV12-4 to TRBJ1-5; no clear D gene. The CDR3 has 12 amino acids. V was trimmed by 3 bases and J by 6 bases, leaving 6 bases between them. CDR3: CASSFGVQPQHF. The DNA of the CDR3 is TGTGCCAGCAGTTTTGGGGTTCAGCCCCAGCATTTT.

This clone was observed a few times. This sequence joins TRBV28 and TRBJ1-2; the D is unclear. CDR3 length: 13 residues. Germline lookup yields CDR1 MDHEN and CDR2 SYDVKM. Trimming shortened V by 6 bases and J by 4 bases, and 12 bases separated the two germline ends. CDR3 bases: TGTGCCAGCAGCCCCTCCCCTGCCTATGGCTACACCTTC. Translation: CASSPSPAYGYTF.

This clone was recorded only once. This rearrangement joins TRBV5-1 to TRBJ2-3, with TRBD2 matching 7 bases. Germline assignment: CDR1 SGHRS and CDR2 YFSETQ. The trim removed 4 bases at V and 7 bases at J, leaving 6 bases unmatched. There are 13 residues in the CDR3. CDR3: CASSHTSAHTQYF. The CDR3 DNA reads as TGCGCCAGCAGCCACACTAGCGCGCATACGCAGTATTTT.

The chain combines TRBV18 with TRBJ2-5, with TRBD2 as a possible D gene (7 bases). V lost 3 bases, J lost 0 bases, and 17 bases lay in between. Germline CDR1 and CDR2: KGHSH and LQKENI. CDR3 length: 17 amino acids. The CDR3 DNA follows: TGTGCCAGCTCACCGGGGCCCCGGGGGGCCGACCAAGAGACCCAGTACTTC. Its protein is CASSPGPRGADQETQYF. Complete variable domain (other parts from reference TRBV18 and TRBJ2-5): NAGVMQNPRHLVRRRGQEARLRCSPMKGHSHVYWYRQLPEEGLKFMVYLQKENIIDESGMPKERFSAEFPKEGPSILRIQQVVRGDSAAYFCASSPGPRGADQETQYFGPGTRLLVL.

The CDR3 region is CASSKSPYGGQGDEKLFF. The DNA for the CDR3 is TGTGCCAGCAGCAAGAGCCCTTACGGGGGACAGGGAGATGAAAAACTGTTTTTT. The genes are TRBV7-9 and TRBJ1-4; 9 bases align to TRBD1. CDR3 size: 18 residues. Germline-derived CDR1 and CDR2 are SEHNR and FQNEAQ (reference sequence). V trimming: 5 bases; J trimming: 6 bases; junction bases outside the gene matches: 16.

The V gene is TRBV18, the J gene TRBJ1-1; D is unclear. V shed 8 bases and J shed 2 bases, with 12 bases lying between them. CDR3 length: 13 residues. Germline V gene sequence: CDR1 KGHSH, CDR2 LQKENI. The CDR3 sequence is CASPLGLNTEAFF. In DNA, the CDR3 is TGTGCCAGCCCTCTCGGCCTCAACACTGAAGCTTTCTTT.

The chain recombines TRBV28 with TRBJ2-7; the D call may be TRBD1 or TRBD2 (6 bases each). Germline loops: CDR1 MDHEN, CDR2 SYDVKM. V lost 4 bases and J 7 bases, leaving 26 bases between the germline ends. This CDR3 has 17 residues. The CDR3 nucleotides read TGTGCCAGCAGTTCCCCCCCGGGGGCCCCGGGTGCGGGTGAGCAGTACTTC. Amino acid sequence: CASSSPPGAPGAGEQYF.

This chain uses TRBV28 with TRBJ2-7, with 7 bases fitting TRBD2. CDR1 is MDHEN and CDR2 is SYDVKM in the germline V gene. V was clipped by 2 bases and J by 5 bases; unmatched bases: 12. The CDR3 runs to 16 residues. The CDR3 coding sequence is TGTGCCAGCAGTTTAGGCCCCCAGCGGGGCAGGGACGAGCAGTACTTC. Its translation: CASSLGPQRGRDEQYF.

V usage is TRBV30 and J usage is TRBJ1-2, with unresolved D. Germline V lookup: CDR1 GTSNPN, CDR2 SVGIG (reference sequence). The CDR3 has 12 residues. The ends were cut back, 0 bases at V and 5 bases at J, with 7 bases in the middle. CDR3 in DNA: TGTGCCTGGAGTGTAACGAGTTATGGCTACACCTTC. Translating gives CAWSVTSYGYTF.

This CDR3 is CASSLFQSSGNTIYF. CDR3 DNA sequence: TGTGCCAGCAGCTTGTTCCAGAGCTCTGGAAACACCATATATTTT. The rearrangement uses TRBV5-4 and TRBJ1-3; D gene unclear. Trimming removed 1 base at V and 0 bases at J, with 8 bases between. CDR1 SGHNT and CDR2 YYREEE come from the germline V gene (reference sequence). This CDR3 is built from 15 residues.

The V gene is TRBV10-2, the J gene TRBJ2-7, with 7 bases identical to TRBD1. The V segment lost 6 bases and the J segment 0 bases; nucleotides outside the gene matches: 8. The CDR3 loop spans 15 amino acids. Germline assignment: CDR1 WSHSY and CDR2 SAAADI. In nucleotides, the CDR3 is TGCGCCAGCAGGGTCCGGACAGGAAGCTCCTACGAGCAGTACTTC. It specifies CASRVRTGSSYEQYF.

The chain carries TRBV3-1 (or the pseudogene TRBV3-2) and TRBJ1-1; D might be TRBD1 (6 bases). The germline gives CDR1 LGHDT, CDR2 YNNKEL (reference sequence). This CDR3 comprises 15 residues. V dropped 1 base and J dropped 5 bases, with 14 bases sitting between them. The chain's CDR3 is CASSQGAGAETEAFF. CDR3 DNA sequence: TGTGCCAGCAGCCAAGGGGCAGGGGCTGAAACTGAAGCTTTCTTT.

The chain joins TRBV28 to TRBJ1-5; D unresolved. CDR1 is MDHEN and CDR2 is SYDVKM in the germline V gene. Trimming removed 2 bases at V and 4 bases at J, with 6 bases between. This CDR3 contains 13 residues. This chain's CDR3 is CASSLTGNQPQHF. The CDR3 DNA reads TGTGCCAGCAGTTTAACCGGGAATCAGCCCCAGCATTTT. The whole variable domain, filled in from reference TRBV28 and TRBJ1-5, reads DVKVTQSSRYLVKRTGEKVFLECVQDMDHENMFWYRQDPGLGLRLIYFSYDVKMKEKGDIPEGYSVSREKKERFSLILESASTNQTSMYLCASSLTGNQPQHFGDGTRLSIL.

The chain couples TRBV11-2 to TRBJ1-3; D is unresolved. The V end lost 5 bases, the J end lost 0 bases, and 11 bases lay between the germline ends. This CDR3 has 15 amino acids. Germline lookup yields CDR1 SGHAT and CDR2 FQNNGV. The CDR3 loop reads CASSPTASSGNTIYF. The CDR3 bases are TGTGCCAGCAGCCCTACAGCAAGCTCTGGAAACACCATATATTTT.